The 25 T cell receptor beta chains below all came from one sample that was sequenced in a study of control samples from healthy donors and cancer patients. Measured with immunoSEQ multiplex PCR; TCRdb has only the in-frame clones, and not every one. This table holds 100,000 to 150,000 clones, roughly 89% found once. Material for sequencing was blood. All receptors come from a man aged 30 to 45 in good health.

V gene TRBV7-9 combines with J gene TRBJ1-1; D remains ambiguous. V was clipped by 7 bases and J by 1 base, with 7 bases between them. This CDR3 is 12 amino acids long. Germline loops: CDR1 SEHNR, CDR2 FQNEAQ (reference sequence). The CDR3 loop is CASTTGNTEAFF. CDR3 nucleotide sequence: TGTGCCAGCACGACGGGGAACACTGAAGCTTTCTTT.

The chain carries TRBV25-1 and TRBJ1-3; D unresolved. Germline V gene data show CDR1 as MGHDK and CDR2 as SYGVNS. The germline V and J ends were trimmed by 6 bases and 1 base, with 7 bases remaining between them. This CDR3 has 13 amino acids. CDR3 nucleotides: TGTGCCAGCAGGGGTGGGTCTGGAAACACCATATATTTT. Its translation: CASRGGSGNTIYF. The whole variable domain, remainder taken from reference TRBV25-1 and TRBJ1-3, is EADIYQTPRYLVIGTGKKITLECSQTMGHDKMYWYQQDPGMELHLIHYSYGVNSTEKGDLSSESTVSRIRTEHFPLTLESARPSHTSQYLCASRGGSGNTIYFGEGSWLTVV.

The chain is built from TRBV15 and TRBJ1-2; 8 nucleotides line up with TRBD1. The CDR3 has 15 residues. Germline CDR1 LNHNV, CDR2 YYDKDF (reference sequence). V was pared by 1 base and J by 13 bases, with 14 bases of the junction left unmatched. For the CDR3, the DNA is TGTGCCACCAGCAGAGTTCGGGCAGGGGGCGATTTAGGCACCTTC. This sequence encodes CATSRVRAGGDLGTF.

The genes are TRBV6-2 or TRBV6-3 and TRBJ1-5; TRBD1 aligns across 8 bases. The CDR3 loop spans 15 amino acids. With 5 bases clipped from V and 5 bases from J, the junction kept 8 bases outside the gene matches. Germline V gene sequence: CDR1 MNHEY, CDR2 SVGEGT. CDR3 sequence (DNA): TGTGCCAGCAGTAAGCCGACAGGGGACGATCAGCCCCAGCATTTT. Amino acids: CASSKPTGDDQPQHF.

This clone has just one count. The chain couples TRBV24-1 to TRBJ2-7, with TRBD1 matching over 7 bases. CDR1 KGHDR and CDR2 SFDVKD come from the germline V gene. This CDR3 region has 11 residues. V dropped 9 bases and J dropped 2; count of bases not matched to a gene: 0. The CDR3 DNA sequence: TGTGCCACCGGGACAGCCTACGAGCAGTACTTC. Its translation is CATGTAYEQYF.

The chain has TRBV28 and TRBJ2-7; tentatively, D is TRBD1 (5 bases). Germline V gene lookup returns CDR1 MDHEN and CDR2 SYDVKM. The V gene lost 2 bases and the J gene lost 6 bases, with 17 bases spanning the gap. This CDR3 has 15 amino acids. For the CDR3, the DNA is TGTGCCAGCAGTTTAAGCTCCTTCCAGGGCGGCGAGCAGTACGTC. It yields the protein CASSLSSFQGGEQYV.

CDR3 sequence reads: CASSAGTGRSSGANVLTF. CDR3 DNA: TGCGCCAGCAGTGCCGGGACAGGGCGATCCTCTGGGGCCAACGTCCTGACTTTC. The J gene is TRBJ2-6, the V gene TRBV10-1; TRBD1 aligns across 9 bases. This CDR3 is built from 18 residues. J lost 0 bases, V lost 4 bases, and 7 bases had no gene match. CDR1 WNHNN and CDR2 SYGVQD come from the germline V gene (reference sequence).

V and J are TRBV18 and TRBJ2-2; possibly TRBD1 for D (6 bases). The germline V and J ends were trimmed by 0 bases and 4 bases, with 9 bases remaining between them. The CDR3 runs 15 residues. The germline CDR1 and CDR2 sequences are KGHSH and LQKENI. CDR3 region: CASSPPAGATGELFF. The CDR3 DNA reads as TGTGCCAGCTCACCACCGGCAGGGGCCACCGGGGAGCTGTTTTTT. The full variable domain, in which reference TRBV18 and TRBJ2-2 provide the parts outside the CDR3, is NAGVMQNPRHLVRRRGQEARLRCSPMKGHSHVYWYRQLPEEGLKFMVYLQKENIIDESGMPKERFSAEFPKEGPSILRIQQVVRGDSAAYFCASSPPAGATGELFFGEGSRLTVL.

The chain carries TRBV4-1 and TRBJ2-2, with D perhaps matching TRBD1 (6 bases). CDR1 MGHRA and CDR2 YSYEKL come from the germline V gene. This CDR3 has 21 amino acids. With 3 bases removed from V and 0 bases from J, the gap between germline ends came to 26 bases. The DNA of the CDR3 is TGCGCCAGCAGCCACTGGCTCGTTGACCTGGGACACTTTACGAACACCGGGGAGCTGTTTTTT. Translating it yields CASSHWLVDLGHFTNTGELFF.

This chain links TRBV12-3 or TRBV12-4 with TRBJ1-2; D might be TRBD1 (6 bases). The CDR3 loop spans 13 amino acids. V lost 1 base and J lost 5, with 8 bases in between. CDR3 coding DNA: TGTGCCAGCAGTTTAGGGACAGAATATGGCTACACCTTC. It translates to CASSLGTEYGYTF.

The genes are TRBV18 and TRBJ1-5; D is unclear. The CDR3 length is 15 residues. V dropped 3 bases and J dropped 4 bases, with 13 bases sitting between them. Germline CDR1 reads KGHSH; CDR2 reads LQKENI. The CDR3 loop is CASSPQPSRNQPQHF. The CDR3 DNA follows: TGTGCCAGCTCACCCCAACCATCGAGGAATCAGCCCCAGCATTTT. Full variable domain (missing parts from reference TRBV18 and TRBJ1-5): NAGVMQNPRHLVRRRGQEARLRCSPMKGHSHVYWYRQLPEEGLKFMVYLQKENIIDESGMPKERFSAEFPKEGPSILRIQQVVRGDSAAYFCASSPQPSRNQPQHFGDGTRLSIL.

This rearrangement joins TRBV5-5 to TRBJ1-4, with 10 bases that match TRBD1. The V gene end was trimmed by 2 bases and the J gene end by 7 bases; junction bases not matched to a gene: 11. This CDR3 comprises 17 residues. Looked up from germline, CDR1 is SGHKS and CDR2 is YYEKEE (reference sequence). The CDR3 loop is CASSLFDRGRLSEKLFF. The CDR3 nucleotides are TGTGCCAGCAGCTTATTTGACAGGGGGCGATTAAGTGAAAAACTGTTTTTT. Variable domain in full (rest from reference TRBV5-5 and TRBJ1-4): DAGVTQSPTHLIKTRGQQVTLRCSPISGHKSVSWYQQVLGQGPQFIFQYYEKEERGRGNFPDRFSARQFPNYSSELNVNALLLGDSALYLCASSLFDRGRLSEKLFFGSGTQLSVL.

The rearrangement uses TRBV5-1 and TRBJ2-3; 14 nucleotides agree with TRBD2. V was clipped by 0 bases and J by 6 bases; unmatched bases: 3. There are 16 residues in the CDR3. Looked up from germline, CDR1 is SGHRS and CDR2 is YFSETQ. The chain's CDR3 is CASSLGLAGGPDTQYF. CDR3 bases: TGCGCCAGCAGCTTGGGACTAGCGGGGGGGCCTGATACGCAGTATTTT.

J is TRBJ2-3 and V is TRBV2; D is undetermined. There are 13 residues in the CDR3. The V end was cut by 4 bases, the J end by 2 bases, with 7 bases between. The germline CDR1 and CDR2 sequences are SNHLY and FYNNEI. The CDR3: CASSVSYTDTQYF. CDR3 in DNA: TGTGCCAGCAGTGTAAGCTACACAGATACGCAGTATTTT.

The chain is built from TRBV19 and TRBJ2-2, with D possibly TRBD2 on 6 matching bases. The germline V and J ends were trimmed by 6 bases and 1 base, with 9 bases remaining between them. CDR1 is LNHDA, CDR2 SQIVND, per germline (reference sequence). CDR3 size: 14 residues. CDR3 in amino acids: CASRRDLNTGELFF. CDR3 in DNA: TGTGCCAGTAGACGGGACTTGAACACCGGGGAGCTGTTTTTT.

This rearrangement joins TRBV25-1 to TRBJ2-3, with a possible D match to TRBD2 (7 bases). Trimming stripped 5 bases from V and 5 bases from J, with 17 bases between. There are 15 residues in the CDR3. Per the germline V gene, CDR1 is MGHDK and CDR2 is SYGVNS. In DNA, the CDR3 is TGTGCCAGCAGTTCCCTGGGGGGGCCGGGAGATACGCAGTATTTT. Encoded protein: CASSSLGGPGDTQYF. Together with reference TRBV25-1 and TRBJ2-3, the CDR3 gives the full variable domain: EADIYQTPRYLVIGTGKKITLECSQTMGHDKMYWYQQDPGMELHLIHYSYGVNSTEKGDLSSESTVSRIRTEHFPLTLESARPSHTSQYLCASSSLGGPGDTQYFGPGTRLTVL.

With respect to this clone: The same CDR3 can be traced to other DNA sequences in this sample. The genes are TRBV5-1 and TRBJ2-7; 10 nucleotides agree with TRBD1. This CDR3 has 14 residues. The germline V gene has CDR1 SGHRS and CDR2 YFSETQ. V was pared by 4 bases and J by 2 bases, with 3 bases of the junction left unmatched. This chain's CDR3 is CASSPGTGAYEQYV. Written as DNA, the CDR3 is TGCGCCAGCAGCCCCGGGACAGGGGCCTACGAGCAGTACGTC.

The chain couples TRBV9 to TRBJ1-2; 8 bases align to TRBD1. Germline CDR1 reads SGDLS; CDR2 reads YYNGEE. This CDR3 is built from 13 residues. Losses at the gene ends were 0 bases for V and 7 bases for J; bases not matched to a gene: 2. CDR3 sequence (DNA): TGTGCCAGCAGCGTAGAAGGGACAGGTGGCTACACCTTC. It specifies CASSVEGTGGYTF.

V and J are TRBV19 and TRBJ2-1; D perhaps matches TRBD2 (6 bases). CDR1 is LNHDA, CDR2 SQIVND, per germline (reference sequence). This CDR3 has 14 residues. V was pared by 5 bases and J by 3 bases, with 11 bases between. CDR3 residues: CASSRSGDYNEQFF. Written as DNA, the CDR3 is TGTGCCAGTAGTCGTAGCGGAGACTACAATGAGCAGTTCTTC.

The chain has TRBV12-5 and TRBJ1-1; D unclear. CDR1 is LGHNT and CDR2 is FRNRAP in the germline V gene. V was shortened by 2 bases and J by 0 bases, with 13 bases between the two germline ends. This CDR3 has 16 residues. Written as DNA, the CDR3 is TGTGCTAGTGGTTTGCCATCGGAGGGCTTGAACACTGAAGCTTTCTTT. Translation gives CASGLPSEGLNTEAFF. The full variable domain, completed using reference TRBV12-5 and TRBJ1-1, is DARVTQTPRHKVTEMGQEVTMRCQPILGHNTVFWYRQTMMQGLELLAYFRNRAPLDDSGMPKDRFSAEMPDATLATLKIQPSEPRDSAVYFCASGLPSEGLNTEAFFGQGTRLTVV.

The gene calls are TRBV5-1 and TRBJ2-3; the match to TRBD1 covers 8 bases. CDR1 is SGHRS, CDR2 YFSETQ, per germline. V gave up 6 bases and J gave up 6 bases; unmatched junction bases: 9. This CDR3 contains 14 residues. The CDR3 sequence: CASMDRANLDTQYF. DNA of the CDR3: TGCGCCAGCATGGACAGGGCGAATCTCGATACGCAGTATTTT.

The chain carries TRBV7-9 and TRBJ1-4, with D unresolved. The V gene's germline CDR1 is SEHNR and CDR2 FQNEAQ (reference sequence). Deletions cut 0 bases from V and 4 bases from J, with 3 bases between. The CDR3 contains 13 residues. Here the CDR3 reads CASSLALNEKLFF. The CDR3 region has the DNA TGTGCCAGCAGCTTAGCTCTTAATGAAAAACTGTTTTTT. The variable domain in full, completed from reference TRBV7-9 and TRBJ1-4, reads DTGVSQNPRHKITKRGQNVTFRCDPISEHNRLYWYRQTLGQGPEFLTYFQNEAQLEKSRLLSDRFSAERPKGSFSTLEIQRTEQGDSAMYLCASSLALNEKLFFGSGTQLSVL.

The chain joins TRBV18 to TRBJ1-5; the D gene is possibly TRBD1 (5 bases). Deletions cut 3 bases from V and 6 bases from J, with 9 bases between. Germline V gene data show CDR1 as KGHSH and CDR2 as LQKENI. This CDR3 contains 13 residues. The CDR3: CASSPSGTQPQHF. The CDR3 coding sequence is TGTGCCAGCTCACCGTCAGGGACTCAGCCCCAGCATTTT.

CDR3 bases: TGTGCCAGCAGCTTAGTAGTCCTAGCGGGGTGGGGAGATACGCAGTATTTT. This sequence encodes CASSLVVLAGWGDTQYF. The gene calls are TRBV7-2 and TRBJ2-3; 9 positions match TRBD2. CDR1 and CDR2 from the germline V gene are SGHTA and FQGNSA. J was trimmed by 5 bases and V by 1 base; bases with no gene match: 10. This CDR3 has 17 amino acids.

The sample holds one count of this clone. The chain uses TRBV4-1 and TRBJ2-3; possible D gene TRBD1, 6 bases. Germline loops: CDR1 MGHRA, CDR2 YSYEKL. The germline V and J ends were trimmed by 4 bases and 1 base, with 15 bases remaining between them. The CDR3 sequence is 16 residues long. The CDR3, as DNA: TGCGCCAGCAGCCTAAATCAATGGACAGGCACAGATACGCAGTATTTT. Its translation is CASSLNQWTGTDTQYF.